A selection of T cell receptor beta chains follows, all from one sample in a study of cytomegalovirus exposure and HLA in healthy donors. Sequencing used immunoSEQ multiplex PCR; TCRdb keeps in-frame clones, though not all of them. Among about 160,000 clones listed, 75% were seen once. What was sequenced was PBMCs. The receptors here all came from a woman aged 45-60 years in good health and CMV-seropositive. Both conserved end residues are part of each CDR3. The D gene is left open where the match is weak. Only part of the rows carry a size: once, few, many, or a class if the clone is expanded.

v_call	d_call	clone_size	j_call	cdr3_aa	cdr3_nt
TRBV19	-	few	TRBJ1-1	CASSEEGPKTEAFF	TGTGCCAGTTCAGAGGAGGGCCCGAAAACTGAAGCTTTCTTT
TRBV29-1	-	-	TRBJ1-2	CSASEGISGYTF	TGCAGCGCCTCGGAGGGCATTTCGGGCTACACCTTC
TRBV6-6	-	many	TRBJ1-5	CASSYSSGNQPQHF	TGTGCCAGCAGTTACTCGTCGGGTAATCAGCCCCAGCATTTT
TRBV28	-	-	TRBJ1-1	CASSLSVEQSAEAFF	TGTGCCAGCAGTTTATCCGTGGAGCAGAGTGCTGAAGCTTTCTTT
TRBV27	-	-	TRBJ2-2	CASSFSGNTGELFF	TGTGCCAGCAGTTTCTCCGGGAACACCGGGGAGCTGTTTTTT
TRBV11-2	TRBD1	once	TRBJ2-7	CASSLGTGASYEQYF	TGTGCCAGCAGCTTAGGGACAGGAGCCTCCTACGAGCAGTACTTC
TRBV10-3	TRBD2	-	TRBJ2-3	CAIAERGSTDTQYF	TGTGCCATCGCTGAGCGGGGGAGCACAGATACGCAGTATTTT
TRBV10-2	TRBD1	-	TRBJ1-4	CASRPTGANEKLFF	TGCGCCAGCAGACCGACAGGGGCTAATGAAAAACTGTTTTTT
TRBV9	-	-	TRBJ1-3	CASSPQGSGNTIYF	TGTGCCAGCAGCCCCCAGGGGTCTGGAAACACCATATATTTT
TRBV6-1	-	-	TRBJ1-3	CASSFDIVQYTIYF	TGTGCCAGCAGTTTCGACATAGTACAATACACCATATATTTT
TRBV11-2	-	few	TRBJ1-2	CASRIPGERGTYGYTF	TGTGCCAGCAGAATACCAGGGGAGCGGGGGACTTATGGCTACACCTTC
TRBV5-1	-	-	TRBJ2-1	CASSLGPSENEQFF	TGCGCCAGCAGCTTGGGGCCCTCCGAAAATGAGCAGTTCTTC
TRBV11-2	TRBD1	-	TRBJ1-3	CASSLDRGGNTIYF	TGTGCCAGCAGCTTGGACAGGGGTGGAAACACCATATATTTT